Listed below are T cell receptor beta chains from one sample, sequenced in a study of prognosis after radiotherapy for stage I lung cancer. Via MiXCR, TCRdb re-called the multiplex PCR reads, giving one row per CDR3 protein. The sample comprises about 31,000 distinct CDR3 sequences, approximately 39% of which are singletons, and 15% rests with the top ten. Sequences were derived from PBMCs, sampled before or after stereotactic body radiation therapy (not recorded which). The receptors here all came from a donor aged 50 or older with non-small cell lung cancer. Both conserved end residues are part of each CDR3. The D gene is left open where the match is weak. The size field is filled for only some rows; it gives once, few, many or a size class.

D gene | J gene | V gene | clone size | CDR3 length | CDR3 DNA | CDR3 protein
TRBD2 | TRBJ2-3 | TRBV27 | NA | 15 | TGTGCCAGCAGTTTATGGGGGGGAGAGCGAGATACGCAGTATTTT | CASSLWGGERDTQYF
NA | TRBJ1-5 | TRBV3-1 | many | 15 | TGTGCCAGCAGCCAAGACGGGGCAGCAAATCAGCCCCAGCATTTT | CASSQDGAANQPQHF
NA | TRBJ2-1 | TRBV20-1 | NA | 14 | TGCAGTTACCCTTCTAGCGACTCCTACAATGAGCAGTTCTTC | CSYPSSDSYNEQFF
NA | TRBJ2-3 | TRBV11-2 | many | 14 | TGTGCCAGCAGCATCACGACGGGGTCGGATACGCAGTATTTT | CASSITTGSDTQYF
NA | TRBJ2-1 | TRBV5-1 | few | 17 | TGCGCCAGCAGCCCGCTGGGCGGGGGCTCTTTCAGCAATGAGCAGTTCTTC | CASSPLGGGSFSNEQFF
TRBD1 | TRBJ1-5 | TRBV3-1 | many | 13 | TGTGCCAGCAGCCAAGATGTCAGGGGGTCCCAGCATTTT | CASSQDVRGSQHF
NA | TRBJ2-2 | TRBV18 | many | 13 | TGTGCCAGCTCCTCCATGAACACCGGGGAGCTGTTTTTT | CASSSMNTGELFF
TRBD2 | TRBJ2-2 | TRBV5-1 | NA | 17 | TGCGCCAGCAGCTTGGATGGGGGGGGAACCTACACCGGGGAGCTGTTTTTT | CASSLDGGGTYTGELFF
TRBD1 | TRBJ1-1 | TRBV18 | many | 14 | TGTGCCAGCTCATTGGACAGGGGCTATACTGAAGCTTTCTTT | CASSLDRGYTEAFF
NA | TRBJ1-6 | TRBV6-9 | NA | 16 | TGTGCCAGCAGTTCAAGACTCGGGTCCTATAATTCACCCCTCCACTTT | CASSSRLGSYNSPLHF
TRBD2 | TRBJ2-1 | TRBV3-1 | many | 15 | TGTGCCAGCAGCCATTCCCTAGCGGGGGGGGATGAGCAGTTCTTC | CASSHSLAGGDEQFF
NA | TRBJ2-7 | TRBV6-6 | medium-sized | 15 | TGTGCCAGCAGTTACTCGACTGATTTGGGCCACGAGCAGTACTTC | CASSYSTDLGHEQYF
NA | TRBJ1-3 | TRBV30 | many | 14 | TGTGCCTGGAGGACGGATAGCTCTGGAAACACCATATATTTT | CAWRTDSSGNTIYF